This T cell receptor beta chain was profiled in a study of T cell responses to AZD1222 COVID-19 vaccine. V lost 3 bases and J 2 bases, leaving 20 bases between the germline ends. Germline values: CDR1 DFQATT, CDR2 SNEGSKA (reference sequence). The CDR3 is made up of 17 amino acids. Profiled with immunoSEQ multiplex PCR; TCRdb holds only in-frame clones, not every one. In the table there are around 110,000 clones, approximately 85% of which are singletons. This sequence joins TRBV20-1 and TRBJ1-3, with D tentatively TRBD1 (5 bases). The input for sequencing was peripheral blood, taken on day 0 of MenACWY control vaccination. The TCR sequence derives from an adult in good health. The chain's CDR3 is CSASRQGRKGTGNTIYF. DNA for the CDR3: TGCAGTGCTAGTAGGCAGGGAAGAAAGGGTACTGGAAACACCATATATTTT.